This T cell receptor (beta chain) was profiled in a study of T cells after yellow fever vaccination. Study-level points and caveats: A limited proportion of clonotypes was detected within both the CD4 and CD8 compartments.

This clonotype was seen a few times. What it binds is not known. Making TCR cDNA involved 5'RACE template switching, which added UMIs and a universal primer site. TCRdb reprocessed the 5' RACE reads via MiXCR and lists one record per CDR3 protein. The sample includes 400,000 or so distinct CDR3 sequences, under 14% seen only once; the top ten take about 17%. Germline-derived CDR1 and CDR2 are SEHNR and FQNEAQ (reference sequence). V lost 3 bases, J lost 6 bases, and 7 bases stayed unmatched. This CDR3 is 14 amino acids long. This TCR was sampled from a man aged 18 to 35 who received the YFV17D yellow fever vaccine. The sequences come from PBMCs, collected on the day of the first yellow fever vaccination. This chain joins TRBV7-9 and TRBJ2-7; 8 nucleotides align to TRBD1. In DNA, the CDR3 is TGTGCCAGCAGCTTTGTCCACACAGGGGGCGAGCAGTACTTC. It specifies CASSFVHTGGEQYF.